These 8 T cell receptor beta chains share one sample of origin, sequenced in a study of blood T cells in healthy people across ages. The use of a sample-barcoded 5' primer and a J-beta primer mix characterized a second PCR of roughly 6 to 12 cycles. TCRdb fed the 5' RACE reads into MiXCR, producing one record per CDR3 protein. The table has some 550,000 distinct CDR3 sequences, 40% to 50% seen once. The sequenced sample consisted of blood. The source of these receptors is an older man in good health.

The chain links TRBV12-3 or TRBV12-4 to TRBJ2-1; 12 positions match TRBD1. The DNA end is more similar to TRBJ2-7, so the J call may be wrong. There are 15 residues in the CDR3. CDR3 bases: TGTGCCAGCAGTTTGACCGGGACAGGGGGCGAGGAGCAGTACTTC. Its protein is CASSLTGTGGEEQYF.

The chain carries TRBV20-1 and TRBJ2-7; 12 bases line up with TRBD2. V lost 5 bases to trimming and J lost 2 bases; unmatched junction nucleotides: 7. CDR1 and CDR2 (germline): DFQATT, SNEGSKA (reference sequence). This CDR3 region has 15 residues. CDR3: CSAGLTSGRTYEQYF. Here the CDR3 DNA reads TGCAGTGCTGGCTTAACTAGCGGGAGGACCTACGAGCAGTACTTC.

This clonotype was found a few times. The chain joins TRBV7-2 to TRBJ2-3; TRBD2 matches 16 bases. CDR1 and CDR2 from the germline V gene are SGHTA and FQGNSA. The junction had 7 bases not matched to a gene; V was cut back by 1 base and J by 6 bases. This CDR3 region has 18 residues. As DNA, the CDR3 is TGTGCCAGCAGCTTAGTGGGGACTAGCGGGAGGGCGTTGGATACGCAGTATTTT. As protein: CASSLVGTSGRALDTQYF. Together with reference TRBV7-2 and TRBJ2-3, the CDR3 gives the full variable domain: GAGVSQSPSNKVTEKGKDVELRCDPISGHTALYWYRQSLGQGLEFLIYFQGNSAPDKSGLPSDRFSAERTGGSVSTLTIQRTQQEDSAVYLCASSLVGTSGRALDTQYFGPGTRLTVL.

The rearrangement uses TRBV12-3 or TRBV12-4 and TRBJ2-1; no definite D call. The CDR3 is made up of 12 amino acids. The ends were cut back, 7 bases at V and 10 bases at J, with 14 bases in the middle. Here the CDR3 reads CASTLSTVEQFF. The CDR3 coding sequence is TGTGCCAGCACCCTTTCGACGGTCGAGCAGTTCTTC.

The CDR3 DNA follows: TGTGCCAGCAGTTACAGGGCGAACTACGAGCAGTACTTC. Its protein product is CASSYRANYEQYF. V and J are TRBV6-2 or TRBV6-3 and TRBJ2-4; D gene uncertain. The J call may be incorrect, as the DNA end agrees better with TRBJ2-7. Germline lookup yields CDR1 MNHEY and CDR2 SVGEGT. This CDR3 has 13 amino acids.

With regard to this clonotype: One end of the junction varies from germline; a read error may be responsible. The CDR3 coding sequence is TGCAGCGTTGGGCAGGGGGCCTCAAACACTGTAGCTTTCTTT. It is translated as CSVGQGASNTVAFF. The chain uses TRBV29-1 and TRBJ1-1, with 8 bases identical to TRBD1. Germline V CDR1 and CDR2: SQVTM, ANQGSEA. The CDR3 spans 14 residues.

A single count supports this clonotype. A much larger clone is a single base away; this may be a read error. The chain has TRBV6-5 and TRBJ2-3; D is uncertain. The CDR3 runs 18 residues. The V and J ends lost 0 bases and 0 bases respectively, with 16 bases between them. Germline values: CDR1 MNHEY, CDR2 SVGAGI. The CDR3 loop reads CASSYSTGTWASTDTQYF. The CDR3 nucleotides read TGTGCCAGCAGTTACTCGACGGGTACATGGGCTAGCACAGATACGCAGTATTTT.

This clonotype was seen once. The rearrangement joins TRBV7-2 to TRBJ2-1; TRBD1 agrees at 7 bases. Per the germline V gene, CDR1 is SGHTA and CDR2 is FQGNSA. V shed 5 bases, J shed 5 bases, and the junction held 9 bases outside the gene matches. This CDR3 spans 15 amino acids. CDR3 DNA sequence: TGTGCCAGCAGCGGCAGGACAGGCTCTCACAATGAGCAGTTCTTC. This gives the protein CASSGRTGSHNEQFF.